These 4 T cell receptor beta chains came from one sample sequenced in a study of graft-versus-host responses after intestinal transplantation. Measured with immunoSEQ multiplex PCR; TCRdb has only the in-frame clones, and not every one. The sample has about 47,000 clones, approximately 94% seen once. The source material was PBMCs, sampled 330 to 350 days after intestinal transplant. These receptors came from a human patient who received an intestinal transplant, so some T cells may come from the graft donor.

V usage is TRBV6-5 and J usage is TRBJ2-7; D may be TRBD1 (6 bases). This CDR3 has 14 amino acids. Per germline, CDR1 MNHEY and CDR2 SVGAGI. V lost 5 bases to trimming and J lost 1 base, with 12 bases between them. Here the CDR3 DNA reads TGTGCCAGCAGTGACGACAGGCCTTCCTACGAGCAGTACTTC. Translating gives CASSDDRPSYEQYF.

This chain uses TRBV9 with TRBJ1-5, with unresolved D. The CDR3 runs to 14 residues. Germline CDR1 is SGDLS and CDR2 is YYNGEE. Trimming removed 0 bases from V and 0 bases from J, with 4 bases in between. Here the CDR3 reads CASSVGSSNQPQHF. The CDR3 nucleotides read TGTGCCAGCAGCGTAGGTAGTAGCAATCAGCCCCAGCATTTT.

The chain carries TRBV4-1 and TRBJ2-1, with D uncertain. Deletions cut 1 base from V and 0 bases from J, with 7 bases between. CDR1 is MGHRA and CDR2 is YSYEKL in the germline V gene. CDR3 size: 15 residues. CDR3 in amino acids: CASSQADTSYNEQFF. The DNA of the CDR3 is TGCGCCAGCAGCCAAGCGGATACCTCCTACAATGAGCAGTTCTTC.

About this clone itself: One end of the junction is discordant with germline, which a read error may explain. The chain has TRBV5-4 and TRBJ2-5; 7 bases line up with TRBD2. The CDR3 sequence is 13 residues long. CDR1 and CDR2 from the germline V gene are SGHNT and YYREEE (reference sequence). The CDR3 loop is CVSSLGGRETQYF. CDR3 nucleotide sequence: TGTGTCAGCAGCTTGGGGGGGAGAGAGACCCAGTACTTC.